This TCR beta chain was observed in a study of beta chain features in type 1 diabetes. The CDR3 sequence is 12 residues long. CDR1 and CDR2 from the germline V gene are GTSNPN and SVGIG (reference sequence). With 3 bases removed from V and 4 bases from J, the gap between germline ends came to 9 bases. Averaging roughly 120 mL, one heparinised blood draw came from each individual donor. By way of CD45RO/CCR7/CD25/CD127/CD95/CD27, the CD4+ regulatory, stem cell-like memory, central memory and naive cells were sorted. The authors obtained over 95% purity in all sorted populations. Expressed TCRB transcripts were sequenced, since all the RNA that had been isolated was reverse transcribed. Assay used: immunoSEQ multiplex PCR; TCRdb lists only in-frame clones, some missing. Here the sample spans 70,000 to 95,000 clones, 30% to 40% being singletons. For this clone: Its antigen is unknown.

Study results and caveats: Insertions were fewer and deletions more numerous at VDJ junctions in type 1 diabetes patients.

The chain uses TRBV30 and TRBJ1-2; D gene unclear. The sequence derives from a woman aged 18-35 years in good health. The sample taken for sequencing was stem cell memory CD4+ T cells from blood. The CDR3 bases are TGTGCCTGGAGCGGAGCTCCCTATGGCTACACCTTC. It is translated as CAWSGAPYGYTF.